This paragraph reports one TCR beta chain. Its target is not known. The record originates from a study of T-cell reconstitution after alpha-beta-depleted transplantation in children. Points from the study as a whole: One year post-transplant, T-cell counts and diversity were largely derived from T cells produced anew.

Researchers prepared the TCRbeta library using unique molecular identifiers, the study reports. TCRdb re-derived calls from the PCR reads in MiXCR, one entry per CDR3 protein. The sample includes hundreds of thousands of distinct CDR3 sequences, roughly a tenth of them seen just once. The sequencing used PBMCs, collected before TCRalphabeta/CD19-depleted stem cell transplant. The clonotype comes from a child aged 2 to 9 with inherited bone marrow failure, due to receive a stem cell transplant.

CDR3 coding DNA: TGCGCCAGCAGCCCCGGTAGTAGCGGGGTCAATGAGCAGTTCTTC. Its protein product is CASSPGSSGVNEQFF. The V gene is TRBV5-1, the J gene TRBJ2-1, with 8 bases fitting TRBD2. The CDR3 spans 15 residues. The V gene's germline CDR1 is SGHRS and CDR2 YFSETQ. With 4 bases clipped from V and 6 bases from J, the junction kept 9 bases outside the gene matches.